Each of the 4 T cell receptor beta chains below was sequenced from the same sample in a study of regulatory T cells in long-lasting Graves disease. Assembly of TCR beta libraries relied on iRepertoire HTBI primers together with Arm-PCR of CDR3 regions. MiXCR was run by TCRdb on the multiplex PCR reads, yielding one entry per CDR3 protein. Of hundreds of thousands of distinct CDR3 sequences in the sample, roughly 13% were seen once. Time point meaning: newly diagnosed GD, antithyroid drugs for less than 3 months. Isolated PBMC RNA provided the starting material for the TCR library. These sequences were also reported in another study, on T cells in Graves' hyperthyroidism and ophthalmopathy.

Specimen: peripheral blood mononuclear cells (PBMCs), collected at new diagnosis, from a patient treated with antithyroid drugs. The receptors were gathered from a man between 25 and 39 years old with Graves disease.

Ten or more counts support this clonotype. The chain has TRBV20-1 and TRBJ2-1; TRBD2 is a possible D gene (5 bases). Germline values: CDR1 DFQATT, CDR2 SNEGSKA (reference sequence). Deletions cut 5 bases from V and 3 bases from J, with 11 bases between. CDR3 length: 13 amino acids. The CDR3 nucleotides are TGCAGTGCTCCCTCGGAGGTCTACAATGAGCAGTTCTTC. The encoded protein is CSAPSEVYNEQFF.

V is TRBV14 and J is TRBJ1-4; D gene unclear. Trimming pared 4 bases from V and 4 bases from J, leaving 7 bases between. The CDR3 sequence is 13 residues long. CDR1 and CDR2 (germline): SGHDN, FVKESK. CDR3 nucleotide sequence: TGTGCCAGCAGCCGGCAAGTTAATGAAAAACTGTTTTTT. Translated: CASSRQVNEKLFF. Full variable domain (missing parts from reference TRBV14 and TRBJ1-4): EAGVTQFPSHSVIEKGQTVTLRCDPISGHDNLYWYRRVMGKEIKFLLHFVKESKQDESGMPNNRFLAERTGGTYSTLKVQPAELEDSGVYFCASSRQVNEKLFFGSGTQLSVL.

At least ten counts were recorded for this clonotype. The rearrangement joins TRBV5-1 to TRBJ2-7, with D hard to call. CDR3 length equals 14 residues. The V end was cut by 5 bases, the J end by 3 bases, with 15 bases between. Germline V gives CDR1 SGHRS, CDR2 YFSETQ. CDR3 residues: CASSPTGPYYEQYF. The CDR3 DNA follows: TGCGCCAGCAGTCCCACCGGGCCGTACTACGAGCAGTACTTC.

The rearrangement links TRBV25-1 to TRBJ2-3, with D uncertain. V was clipped by 4 bases and J by 4 bases, with 15 bases between them. The CDR3 has 15 amino acids. Germline V gene sequence: CDR1 MGHDK, CDR2 SYGVNS. CDR3 amino acids: CASSAHSGGADTQYF. The CDR3 DNA sequence: TGTGCCAGCAGTGCCCATTCTGGCGGAGCAGATACGCAGTATTTT.